This TCR beta chain was captured by sequencing in a study of multiple sclerosis patients with progressive multifocal leukoencephalopathy (dated by TCRdb to the late 2010s). Concerning the study at large: Peripheral T and B cells were examined in MS patients who developed PML (4 under natalizumab, 1 after alemtuzumab) and in treated patients who did not develop PML. Two natalizumab-treated patients who later developed PML were followed longitudinally from before therapy through 6 and 12 months to PML onset. The study was designed to detect JC virus-specific or public T-cell expansions arising at the time of PML onset.

From V the trimming removes 4 bases and from J it removes 4 bases, while the gene matches leave 11 bases of the junction unaccounted for. CDR1 and CDR2, looked up from the germline V gene (reference sequence), are GTSNPN and SVGIG. From its cysteine to its phenylalanine, the CDR3 spans 15 amino acids. The CDR3 DNA has 45 bases and is translated from base 1. As regards this clone: The clone's antigen remains unknown. No per-base quality is available; no much larger clone lies one base away.

Using the immunoSEQ two-step multiplex PCR at survey-level depth, TRB CDR3 regions were amplified from genomic DNA. To estimate template counts and remove amplification bias, each PCR was spiked with synthetic inline TR CDR3 controls covering all V-J pairings. Reads went through processing to reduce amplification and sequencing bias, and quantification was done against synthetic TR CDR3 analogs. The study's own analysis went as follows. In ImmunoSEQ Analyzer, raw data were processed so that out-of-frame sequences and CDR3s with stop codons were removed, with gene names following IMGT nomenclature. Normalized Shannon entropy, defined as 1 minus Pielou's evenness, served as the summary measure of repertoire diversity. Only TRB sequences sharing the V gene, the J gene and the CDR3 were counted as identical. Public PML clonotypes were defined as CDR3s shared by two or more PML-onset samples but absent from earlier samples, from controls, and from public databases. Position-by-position CDR3 amino acid composition was analyzed in Skylign with the observed count method. What TCRdb holds here is the immuneACCESS table cut down to in-frame rearrangements. Part of the clones is not present; checked against another copy, under half of the missing clones reflect an unresolved V gene, and the others are unexplained. The DNA was the basis for D and trimming; V, J and clone size are from that table. This sample has roughly 32,000 clones in its table, and about 87% of those were observed once. Of the sample, about 6% falls within the top ten clones.

Overall study results and their limits: TRB clones with frequency above 0.5% were observed only in PML patients, but the clones expanded at PML onset were found to be already present before and during natalizumab therapy. The analysis covered only peripheral blood, although cerebrospinal fluid or brain lymphocytes might be more informative for natalizumab-associated PML. Because of the small, descriptive cohort, whether findings reflect JC virus infection or general immunocompromise remained unclear. At the time PML developed, no common TRBV or TRBJ gene usage or preferential TRBV-TRBJ pairings were detected. Lower normalized Shannon entropy suggested less diverse TRB repertoires in most PML patients, whereas the natalizumab-treated controls showed values near 1.

The time point label here, explained by the study, means: time of PML onset. The treatment or condition tag for this specimen amounts to: on natalizumab therapy at sampling. Diagnosis of PML relied on clinical and MRI findings, with confirmation coming from detection of JC virus DNA in cerebrospinal fluid. Among the natalizumab-treated patients, PML showed up after anywhere between about 16 and 60 months of natalizumab therapy. Every listed patient had received interferon beta before, and every PML patient was female. Blood samples for T3 were taken at PML onset. Ficoll-Hypaque density gradient centrifugation was used to isolate peripheral blood mononuclear cells.

This material consisted of PBMCs, taken from a patient treated with natalizumab. The chain links TRBV30 with TRBJ2-5; TRBD2 fits 8 bases in the junction. This clonotype originated in a woman in her forties with progressive multifocal leukoencephalopathy. The DNA is as follows: TGTGCCTGGACAGGGTTAAGCGGGAGTGGAGAGACCCAGTACTTC. It is translated as CAWTGLSGSGETQYF. The variable domain in full, with residues beyond the CDR3 obtained from the reference TRBV30 and TRBJ2-5 genes, is SQTIHQWPATLVQPVGSPLSLECTVEGTSNPNLYWYRQAAGRGLQLLFYSVGIGQISSEVPQNLSASRPQDRQFILSSKKLLLSDSGFYLCAWTGLSGSGETQYFGPGTRLLVL.